The rows below give T cell receptor beta chains drawn from one sample of a study of PD-1 blockade in classical Hodgkin lymphoma. Measured with immunoSEQ multiplex PCR; TCRdb has only the in-frame clones, and not every one. The sample holds some 52,000 clones, 86% seen once. Source: peripheral blood mononuclear cells (PBMCs), taken before the fourth cycle of nivolumab. The receptor source for this set is a human donor with classical Hodgkin lymphoma. CDR3s include the opening cysteine and the closing phenylalanine or tryptophan. The order of the fields is clone size, V gene, D gene, J gene, CDR3 protein, CDR3 DNA. D genes are given only for firm matches. Expanded clones get a size class; other rows say once, few or many, or leave the size out.

NA	TRBV2	NA	TRBJ2-3	CASSEGAGEGTDTQYF	TGTGCCAGCAGTGAAGGAGCAGGGGAGGGCACAGATACGCAGTATTTT
once	TRBV6-5	NA	TRBJ1-6	CASSYGYNSPLHF	TGTGCCAGCAGTTACGGTTATAATTCACCCCTCCACTTT
few	TRBV12-5	NA	TRBJ1-2	CASGLVPGEGYTF	TGTGCTAGTGGTTTGGTGCCAGGGGAAGGCTACACCTTC
NA	TRBV27	NA	TRBJ2-1	CASTDLLVSEQFF	TGTGCCAGCACCGACTTGTTAGTCTCGGAGCAGTTCTTC
few	TRBV7-6	NA	TRBJ2-1	CASSQRGRNEQFF	TGTGCCAGCAGCCAACGGGGGAGGAATGAGCAGTTCTTC
few	TRBV7-2	NA	TRBJ2-7	CASSLTGYEQYF	TGTGCCAGCAGCTTAACGGGGTACGAGCAGTACTTC
NA	TRBV4-3	NA	TRBJ1-5	CASSQTDRNQPQHF	TGCGCCAGCAGCCAAACAGACAGAAATCAGCCCCAGCATTTT
NA	TRBV27	TRBD1	TRBJ1-5	CASSPGTGGDRSNQPQHF	TGTGCCAGCAGCCCCGGGACAGGGGGTGATAGGAGCAATCAGCCCCAGCATTTT
few	TRBV7-2	TRBD1	TRBJ1-5	CASSPRQGRQPQHF	TGTGCCAGCAGCCCCAGACAGGGTAGGCAGCCCCAGCATTTT
NA	TRBV5-1	TRBD2	TRBJ2-3	CASSSWTSGSRADTQYF	TGCGCCAGCAGCTCATGGACTAGCGGGAGTAGGGCAGATACGCAGTATTTT
NA	TRBV28	NA	TRBJ2-7	CASSPGSVYEQYF	TGTGCCAGCAGTCCGGGGTCCGTCTACGAGCAGTACTTC
NA	TRBV5-1	TRBD2	TRBJ2-7	CASSKKREDYEQYF	TGCGCCAGCAGCAAAAAGCGGGAGGACTACGAGCAGTACTTC
NA	TRBV4-2	NA	TRBJ1-4	CASSPEQRSNEKLFF	TGTGCCAGCAGCCCGGAACAGCGATCTAATGAAAAACTGTTTTTT
NA	TRBV29-1	TRBD2	TRBJ2-3	CSVDWTSGRSDTQYF	TGCAGCGTGGACTGGACTAGCGGGAGATCAGATACGCAGTATTTT
NA	TRBV9	NA	TRBJ2-7	CASSVGGAEYEQYF	TGTGCCAGCAGCGTGGGGGGAGCTGAGTACGAGCAGTACTTC
NA	TRBV5-6	NA	TRBJ2-5	CASSLGGLGVETQYF	TGTGCCAGCAGCTTGGGCGGGTTGGGTGTGGAGACCCAGTACTTC
few	TRBV5-8	TRBD1	TRBJ1-6	CASRDRSSYNSPLHF	TGTGCCAGCAGGGACAGGAGCTCCTATAATTCACCCCTCCACTTT
NA	TRBV7-8	NA	TRBJ1-2	CASSSFGGSAHNYGYTF	TGTGCCAGCAGCTCCTTTGGGGGTTCGGCGCATAACTATGGCTACACCTTC
NA	TRBV11-2	NA	TRBJ1-4	CASSKNEGGEKLFF	TGTGCCAGCAGCAAAAATGAGGGGGGTGAAAAACTGTTTTTT
NA	TRBV9	NA	TRBJ1-1	CASSVGSGLNTEAFF	TGTGCCAGCAGCGTCGGTAGCGGGCTGAACACTGAAGCTTTCTTT
NA	TRBV4-1	TRBD1	TRBJ2-7	CASSARQGSDEQYF	TGCGCCAGCAGCGCCCGACAGGGATCGGACGAGCAGTACTTC
medium-sized	TRBV4-2	NA	TRBJ1-5	CASSQDDSNQPQHF	TGTGCCAGCAGCCAAGACGATAGCAATCAGCCCCAGCATTTT
NA	TRBV4-2	NA	TRBJ1-5	CASSQAQNSNQPQHF	TGTGCCAGCAGCCAAGCACAGAATAGCAATCAGCCCCAGCATTTT
NA	TRBV9	NA	TRBJ2-7	CASSVAKQSHEQYF	TGTGCCAGCAGCGTAGCTAAACAGTCCCACGAGCAGTACTTC
NA	TRBV4-2	TRBD2	TRBJ2-7	CASSQELRGAYEQYF	TGTGCCAGCAGCCAAGAGTTGCGGGGGGCCTACGAGCAGTACTTC
NA	TRBV27	NA	TRBJ2-3	CASSRTQGGTDTQYF	TGTGCCAGCAGTAGAACTCAGGGGGGAACAGATACGCAGTATTTT
NA	TRBV6-6	NA	TRBJ2-5	CASSYSGRKETQYF	TGTGCCAGCAGTTACTCGGGCAGGAAAGAGACCCAGTACTTC
NA	TRBV28	TRBD1	TRBJ2-5	CASSQGTGVETQYF	TGTGCCAGCAGTCAGGGGACAGGGGTAGAGACCCAGTACTTC
NA	TRBV19	TRBD2	TRBJ2-7	CASSIFGLAENYEQYF	TGTGCCAGTAGTATCTTCGGACTAGCGGAAAACTACGAGCAGTACTTC
NA	TRBV4-2	TRBD2	TRBJ2-7	CASSPRNGAGGNEQYF	TGTGCCAGCAGCCCGAGAAACGGAGCGGGGGGCAACGAGCAGTACTTC
NA	TRBV4-3	NA	TRBJ1-1	CASSQDRGLTEAFF	TGCGCCAGCAGCCAAGACCGGGGGCTTACTGAAGCTTTCTTT
NA	TRBV28	TRBD1	TRBJ2-7	CASSSDRTGGKDLQGERIGQYF	TGTGCCAGCAGTTCAGATCGGACAGGGGGAAAGGATTTGCAGGGGGAAAGGATAGGGCAGTACTTC
NA	TRBV15	NA	TRBJ1-1	CATSRDVGVGGTEAFF	TGTGCCACCAGCAGAGATGTGGGGGTAGGGGGGACTGAAGCTTTCTTT
few	TRBV20-1	TRBD2	TRBJ2-7	CSARSGGEQYF	TGCAGTGCTCGCTCGGGGGGCGAGCAGTACTTC
NA	TRBV19	TRBD1	TRBJ2-1	CASGQGLYNEQFF	TGTGCCAGTGGACAGGGACTCTACAATGAGCAGTTCTTC
NA	TRBV4-3	NA	TRBJ2-3	CASSQERSKDTQYF	TGCGCCAGCAGCCAAGAAAGGTCCAAGGATACGCAGTATTTT
NA	TRBV5-4	NA	TRBJ1-2	CASSLEQRLNYGYTF	TGTGCCAGCAGCTTAGAACAGCGACTCAACTATGGCTACACCTTC
NA	TRBV27	NA	TRBJ2-5	CASSLRGQETQYF	TGTGCCAGCAGTTTAAGGGGCCAAGAGACCCAGTACTTC
NA	TRBV7-8	TRBD2	TRBJ2-3	CASSSLTQRGTDTQYF	TGTGCCAGCAGCTCCCTGACTCAGCGGGGAACAGATACGCAGTATTTT
NA	TRBV6-5	NA	TRBJ1-1	CASSYGTVNTEAFF	TGTGCCAGCAGTTACGGGACCGTGAACACTGAAGCTTTCTTT
few	TRBV2	NA	TRBJ2-5	CASSAQGRETQYF	TGTGCCAGCAGTGCTCAGGGGAGGGAGACCCAGTACTTC
few	TRBV7-9	TRBD2	TRBJ2-2	CASRPGTSGTGELFF	TGTGCCAGCAGGCCCGGGACTAGCGGCACCGGGGAGCTGTTTTTT
NA	TRBV19	NA	TRBJ2-7	CASSIAGVSSYEQYF	TGTGCCAGTAGTATAGCGGGTGTCAGCTCCTACGAGCAGTACTTC
NA	TRBV5-1	NA	TRBJ2-7	CASSLGQLEQYF	TGCGCCAGCAGCTTGGGACAGCTCGAGCAGTACTTC
NA	TRBV9	TRBD2	TRBJ2-1	CASSVDPSGTYNEQFF	TGTGCCAGCAGCGTAGACCCTAGCGGGACCTACAATGAGCAGTTCTTC
NA	TRBV4-3	TRBD2	TRBJ2-1	CASSQGSGGGPNEQFF	TGCGCCAGCAGCCAAGGTAGCGGGGGCGGACCCAATGAGCAGTTCTTC
NA	TRBV5-1	NA	TRBJ2-7	CASSTGLGPYEQYF	TGCGCCAGCAGCACTGGACTGGGGCCCTACGAGCAGTACTTC
NA	TRBV25-1	NA	TRBJ1-1	CASSVRQNTEAFF	TGTGCCAGCAGTGTGAGACAGAACACTGAAGCTTTCTTT
NA	TRBV14	NA	TRBJ2-5	CASSQGGNRGTQYF	TGTGCCAGCAGCCAAGGGGGGAACCGGGGGACCCAGTACTTC
NA	TRBV7-3	NA	TRBJ2-1	CASSPPDPGNEQFF	TGTGCCAGCAGCCCCCCTGACCCTGGGAATGAGCAGTTCTTC
few	TRBV4-2	NA	TRBJ1-1	CASSQVRTEAFF	TGTGCCAGCAGCCAAGTTAGGACTGAAGCTTTCTTT
NA	TRBV2	NA	TRBJ2-7	CASINSGTFPTEQYF	TGTGCCAGCATAAATTCAGGGACTTTCCCTACCGAGCAGTACTTC
NA	TRBV5-1	TRBD1	TRBJ1-2	CASSRDSLRGYGYTF	TGCGCCAGCAGCCGGGACAGCCTTCGGGGCTATGGCTACACCTTC
NA	TRBV9	NA	TRBJ2-1	CASSYEQNEQFF	TGTGCCAGCAGCTATGAGCAGAATGAGCAGTTCTTC